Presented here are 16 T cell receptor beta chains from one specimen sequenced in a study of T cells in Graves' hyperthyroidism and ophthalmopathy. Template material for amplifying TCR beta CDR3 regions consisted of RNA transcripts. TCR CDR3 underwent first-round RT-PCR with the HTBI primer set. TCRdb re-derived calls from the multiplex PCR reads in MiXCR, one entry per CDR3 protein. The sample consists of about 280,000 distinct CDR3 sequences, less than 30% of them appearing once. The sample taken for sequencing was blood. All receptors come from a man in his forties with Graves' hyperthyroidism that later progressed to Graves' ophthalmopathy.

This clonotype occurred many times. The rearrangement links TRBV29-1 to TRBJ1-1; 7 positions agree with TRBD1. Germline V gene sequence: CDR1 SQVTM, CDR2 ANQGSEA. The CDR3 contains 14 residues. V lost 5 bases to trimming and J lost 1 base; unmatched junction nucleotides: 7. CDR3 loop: CSVKTGSANTEAFF. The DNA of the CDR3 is TGCAGCGTTAAGACAGGGTCGGCGAACACTGAAGCTTTCTTT.

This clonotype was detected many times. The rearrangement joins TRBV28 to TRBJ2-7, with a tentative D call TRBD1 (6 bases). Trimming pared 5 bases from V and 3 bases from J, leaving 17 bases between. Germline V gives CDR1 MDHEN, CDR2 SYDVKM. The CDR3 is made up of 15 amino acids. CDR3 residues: CASSIKPGHLYEQYF. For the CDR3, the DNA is TGTGCCAGCAGTATAAAACCGGGACACCTCTACGAGCAGTACTTC.

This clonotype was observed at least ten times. The CDR3 bases are TGCAGCGTTGCGTCAGGGGGGACAGGGGGTGAGGACACTGAAGCTTTCTTT. Residues: CSVASGGTGGEDTEAFF. The V call is TRBV29-1, the J call TRBJ1-1; TRBD1 matches at 11 bases. This CDR3 is built from 17 residues. In germline, CDR1 is SQVTM, CDR2 ANQGSEA. J gave up 3 bases and V 4 bases, and 13 bases lay outside the gene matches. Variable domain in full (rest from reference TRBV29-1 and TRBJ1-1): SAVISQKPSRDICQRGTSLTIQCQVDSQVTMMFWYRQQPGQSLTLIATANQGSEATYESGFVIDKFPISRPNLTFSTLTVSNMSPEDSSIYLCSVASGGTGGEDTEAFFGQGTRLTVV.

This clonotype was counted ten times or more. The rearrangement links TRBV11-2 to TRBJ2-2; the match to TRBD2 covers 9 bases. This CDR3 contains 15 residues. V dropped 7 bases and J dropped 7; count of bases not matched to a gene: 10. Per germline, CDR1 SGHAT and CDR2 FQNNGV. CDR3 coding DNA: TGTGCCAGCATCACTGGACTAGCGCGGATCGGGGAGCTGTTTTTT. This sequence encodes CASITGLARIGELFF.

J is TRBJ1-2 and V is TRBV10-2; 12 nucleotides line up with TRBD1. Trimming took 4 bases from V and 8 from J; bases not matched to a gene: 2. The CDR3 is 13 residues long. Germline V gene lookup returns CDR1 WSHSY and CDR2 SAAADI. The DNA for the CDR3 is TGCGCCAGCAGTGGGGACAGGGGGCAAGGCTACACCTTC. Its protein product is CASSGDRGQGYTF.

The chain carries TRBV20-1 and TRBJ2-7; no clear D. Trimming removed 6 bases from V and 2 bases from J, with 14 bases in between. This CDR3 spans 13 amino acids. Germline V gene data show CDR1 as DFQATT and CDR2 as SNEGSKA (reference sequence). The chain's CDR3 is CSAPLSVTYEQYF. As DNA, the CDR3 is TGCAGTGCCCCTTTGAGTGTCACCTACGAGCAGTACTTC.

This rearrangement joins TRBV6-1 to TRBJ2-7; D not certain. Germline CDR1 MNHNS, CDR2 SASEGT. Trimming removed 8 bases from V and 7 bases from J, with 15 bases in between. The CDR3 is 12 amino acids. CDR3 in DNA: TGTGCCAGCGGGGTAGACACCCTGGAGCAGTACTTC. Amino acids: CASGVDTLEQYF.

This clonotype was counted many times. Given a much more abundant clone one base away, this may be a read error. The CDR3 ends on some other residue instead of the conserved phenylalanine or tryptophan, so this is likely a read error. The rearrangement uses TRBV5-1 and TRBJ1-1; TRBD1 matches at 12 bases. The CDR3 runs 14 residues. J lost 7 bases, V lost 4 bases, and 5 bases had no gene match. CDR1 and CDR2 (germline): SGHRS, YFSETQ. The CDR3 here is CASSPGQGAGEAFS. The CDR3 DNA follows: TGCGCCAGCAGCCCGGGACAGGGGGCGGGTGAAGCTTTCTCT.

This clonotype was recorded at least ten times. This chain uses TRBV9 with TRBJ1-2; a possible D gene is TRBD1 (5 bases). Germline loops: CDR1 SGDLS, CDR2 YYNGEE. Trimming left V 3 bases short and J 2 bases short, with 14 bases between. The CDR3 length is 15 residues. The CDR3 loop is CASSESGTSNYGYTF. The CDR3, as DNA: TGTGCCAGCAGCGAATCCGGGACGTCAAACTATGGCTACACCTTC.

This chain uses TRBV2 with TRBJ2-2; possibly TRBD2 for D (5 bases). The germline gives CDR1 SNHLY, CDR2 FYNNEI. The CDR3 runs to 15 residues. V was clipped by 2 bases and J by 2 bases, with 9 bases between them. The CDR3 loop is CASSEKRTNTGELFF. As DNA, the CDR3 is TGTGCCAGCAGTGAAAAGCGGACCAACACCGGGGAGCTGTTTTTT. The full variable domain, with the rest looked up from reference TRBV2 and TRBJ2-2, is EPEVTQTPSHQVTQMGQEVILRCVPISNHLYFYWYRQILGQKVEFLVSFYNNEISEKSEIFDDQFSVERPDGSNFTLKIRSTKLEDSAMYFCASSEKRTNTGELFFGEGSRLTVL.

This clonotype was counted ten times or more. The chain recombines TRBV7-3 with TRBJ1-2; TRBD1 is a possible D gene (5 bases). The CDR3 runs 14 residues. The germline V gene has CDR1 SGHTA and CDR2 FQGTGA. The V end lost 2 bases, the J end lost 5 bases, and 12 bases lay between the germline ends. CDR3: CASSLDPGEYGYTF. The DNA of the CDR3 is TGTGCCAGCAGCTTAGATCCGGGGGAGTATGGCTACACCTTC.

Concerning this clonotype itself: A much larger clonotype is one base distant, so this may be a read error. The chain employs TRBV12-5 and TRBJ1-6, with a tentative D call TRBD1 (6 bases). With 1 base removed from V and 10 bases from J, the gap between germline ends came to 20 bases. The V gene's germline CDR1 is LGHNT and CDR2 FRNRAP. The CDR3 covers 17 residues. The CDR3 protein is CASGLGGATNWWSPLHF. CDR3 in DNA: TGTGCTAGTGGTTTGGGGGGGGCGACAAATTGGTGGTCACCCCTCCACTTT.

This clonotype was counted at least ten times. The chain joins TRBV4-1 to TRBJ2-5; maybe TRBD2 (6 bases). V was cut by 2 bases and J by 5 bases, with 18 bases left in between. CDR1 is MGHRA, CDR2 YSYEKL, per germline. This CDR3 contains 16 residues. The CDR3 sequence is CASSQRAGREVETQYF. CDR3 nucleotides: TGCGCCAGCAGCCAACGGGCGGGGCGGGAAGTCGAGACCCAGTACTTC.

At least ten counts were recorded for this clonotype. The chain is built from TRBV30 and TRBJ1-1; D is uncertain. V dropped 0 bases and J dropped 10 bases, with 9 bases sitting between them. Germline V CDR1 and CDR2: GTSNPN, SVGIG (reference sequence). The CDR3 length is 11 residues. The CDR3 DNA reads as TGTGCCTGGAGTGTAGCGGAAGCAGCTTTCTTT. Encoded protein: CAWSVAEAAFF.

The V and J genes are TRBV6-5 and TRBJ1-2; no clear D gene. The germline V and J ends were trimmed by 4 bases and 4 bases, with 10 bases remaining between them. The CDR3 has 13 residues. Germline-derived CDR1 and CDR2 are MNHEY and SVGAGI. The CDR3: CASSSLGVYGYTF. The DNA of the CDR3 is TGTGCCAGCAGTTCCTTGGGCGTCTATGGCTACACCTTC.

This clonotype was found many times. The DNA of the CDR3 is TGTGCCAGCAGCTTAGATTTTAGGGTGGTAGAGACCCAGTACTTC. This sequence encodes CASSLDFRVVETQYF. The rearrangement uses TRBV11-2 and TRBJ2-5; D is undetermined. Germline V gene data show CDR1 as SGHAT and CDR2 as FQNNGV. This CDR3 has 15 residues. V dropped 0 bases and J dropped 4 bases, with 12 bases sitting between them.